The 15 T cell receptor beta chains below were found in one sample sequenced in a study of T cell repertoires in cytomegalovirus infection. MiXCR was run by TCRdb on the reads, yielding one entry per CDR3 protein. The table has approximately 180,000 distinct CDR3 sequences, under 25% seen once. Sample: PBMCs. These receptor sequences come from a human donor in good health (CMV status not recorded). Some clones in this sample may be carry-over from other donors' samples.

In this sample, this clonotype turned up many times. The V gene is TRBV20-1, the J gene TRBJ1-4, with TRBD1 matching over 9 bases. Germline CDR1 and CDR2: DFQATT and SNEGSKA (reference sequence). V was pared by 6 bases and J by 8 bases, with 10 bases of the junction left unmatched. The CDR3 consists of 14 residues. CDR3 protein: CSARPGQGGEKLFF. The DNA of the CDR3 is TGCAGTGCCAGACCGGGACAGGGTGGCGAAAAACTGTTTTTT.

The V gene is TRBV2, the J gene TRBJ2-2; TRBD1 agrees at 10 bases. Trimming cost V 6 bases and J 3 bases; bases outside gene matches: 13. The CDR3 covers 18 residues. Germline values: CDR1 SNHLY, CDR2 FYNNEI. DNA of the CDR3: TGTGCCAGCAGCTGGGGGCCACCGGGACAGGGGTACACCGGGGAGCTGTTTTTT. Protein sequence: CASSWGPPGQGYTGELFF.

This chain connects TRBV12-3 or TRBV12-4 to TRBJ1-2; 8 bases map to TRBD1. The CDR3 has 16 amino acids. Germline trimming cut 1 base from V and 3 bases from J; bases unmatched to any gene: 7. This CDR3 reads CASSLGQGSLDYGYTF. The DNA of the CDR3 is TGTGCCAGCAGTTTAGGACAGGGGAGTCTTGACTATGGCTACACCTTC.

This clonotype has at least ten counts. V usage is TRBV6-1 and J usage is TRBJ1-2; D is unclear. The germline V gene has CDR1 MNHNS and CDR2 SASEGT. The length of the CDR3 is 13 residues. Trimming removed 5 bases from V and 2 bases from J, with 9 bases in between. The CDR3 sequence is CASSITGNYGYTF. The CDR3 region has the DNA TGTGCCAGCAGTATTACTGGAAACTATGGCTACACCTTC.

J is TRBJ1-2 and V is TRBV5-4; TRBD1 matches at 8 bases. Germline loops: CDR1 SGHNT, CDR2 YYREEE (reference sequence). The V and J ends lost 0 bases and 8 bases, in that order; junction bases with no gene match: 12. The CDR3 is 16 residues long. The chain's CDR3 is CASSLGGQGTGSGYTF. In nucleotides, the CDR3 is TGTGCCAGCAGCTTGGGAGGACAGGGAACCGGGAGCGGCTACACCTTC.

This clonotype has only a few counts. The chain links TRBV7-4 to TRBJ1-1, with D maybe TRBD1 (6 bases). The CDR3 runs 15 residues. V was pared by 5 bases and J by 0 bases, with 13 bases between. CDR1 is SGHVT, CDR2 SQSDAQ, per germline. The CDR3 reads CASSELTGLNTEAFF. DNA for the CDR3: TGTGCCAGCAGCGAACTGACAGGCCTGAACACTGAAGCTTTCTTT.

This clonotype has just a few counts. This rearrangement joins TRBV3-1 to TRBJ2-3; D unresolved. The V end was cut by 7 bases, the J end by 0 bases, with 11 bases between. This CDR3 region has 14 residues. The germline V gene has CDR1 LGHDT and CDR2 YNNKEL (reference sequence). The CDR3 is CASTTGVSTDTQYF. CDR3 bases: TGTGCCAGCACCACTGGGGTCAGCACAGATACGCAGTATTTT.

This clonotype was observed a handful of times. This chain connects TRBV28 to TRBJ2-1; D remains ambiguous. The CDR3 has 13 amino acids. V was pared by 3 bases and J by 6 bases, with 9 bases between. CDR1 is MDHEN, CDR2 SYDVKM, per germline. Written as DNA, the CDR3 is TGTGCCAGCAGTTTTCAAGCAGTCAATGAGCAGTTCTTC. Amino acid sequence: CASSFQAVNEQFF.

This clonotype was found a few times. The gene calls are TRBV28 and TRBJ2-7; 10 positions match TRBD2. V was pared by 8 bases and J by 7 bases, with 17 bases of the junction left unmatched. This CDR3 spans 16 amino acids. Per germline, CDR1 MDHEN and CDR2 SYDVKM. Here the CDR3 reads CASYGGSGRPNSEQYF. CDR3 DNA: TGTGCCAGCTATGGGGGTAGCGGGAGGCCGAATTCGGAGCAGTACTTC.

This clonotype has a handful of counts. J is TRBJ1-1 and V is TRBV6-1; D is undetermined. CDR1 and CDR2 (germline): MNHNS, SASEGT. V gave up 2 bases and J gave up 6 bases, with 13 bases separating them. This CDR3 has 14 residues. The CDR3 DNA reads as TGTGCCAGCAGTGAATGGGTAGGAAACGCTGAAGCTTTCTTT. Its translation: CASSEWVGNAEAFF.

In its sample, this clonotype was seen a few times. CDR3 nucleotides: TGTGCCGGATCGGGGGGGCTCCACAATGAGCAGTTCTTC. Amino acids: CAGSGGLHNEQFF. The chain recombines TRBV6-6 with TRBJ2-1, with 8 positions matching TRBD2. From germline, CDR1 is MNHNY and CDR2 SVGAGI (reference sequence). V lost 11 bases, J lost 5 bases, and 8 bases stayed unmatched. The CDR3 has 13 residues.

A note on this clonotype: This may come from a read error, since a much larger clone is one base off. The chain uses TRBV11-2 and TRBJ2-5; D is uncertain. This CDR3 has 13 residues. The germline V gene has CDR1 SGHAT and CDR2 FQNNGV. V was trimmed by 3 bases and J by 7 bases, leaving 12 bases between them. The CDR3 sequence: CASSLNVPGTQYF. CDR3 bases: TGTGCCAGCAGCTTGAATGTACCAGGGACCCAGTACTTC. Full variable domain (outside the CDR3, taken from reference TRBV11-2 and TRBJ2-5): EAGVAQSPRYKIIEKRQSVAFWCNPISGHATLYWYQQILGQGPKLLIQFQNNGVVDDSQLPKDRFSAERLKGVDSTLKIQPAKLEDSAVYLCASSLNVPGTQYFGPGTRLLVL.

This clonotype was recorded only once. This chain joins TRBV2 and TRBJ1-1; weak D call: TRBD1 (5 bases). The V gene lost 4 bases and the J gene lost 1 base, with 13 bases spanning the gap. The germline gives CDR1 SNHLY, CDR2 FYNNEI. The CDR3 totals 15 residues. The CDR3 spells CASSGQGRQNTEAFF. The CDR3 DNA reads TGTGCCAGCAGTGGCCAGGGACGGCAGAACACTGAAGCTTTCTTT.

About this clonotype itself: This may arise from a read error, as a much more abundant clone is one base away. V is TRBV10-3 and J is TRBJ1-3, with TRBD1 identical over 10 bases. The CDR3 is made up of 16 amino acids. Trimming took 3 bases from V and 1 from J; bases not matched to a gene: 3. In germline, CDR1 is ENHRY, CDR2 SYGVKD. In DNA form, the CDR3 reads TGTGCCATCAGTGATTCGGGACAGGGGTCTGGAAACACCATATATTTT. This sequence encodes CAISDSGQGSGNTIYF.

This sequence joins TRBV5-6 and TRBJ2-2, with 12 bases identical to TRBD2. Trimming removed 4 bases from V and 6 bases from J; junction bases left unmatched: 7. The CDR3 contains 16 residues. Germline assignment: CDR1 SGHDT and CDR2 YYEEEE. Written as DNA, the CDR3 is TGTGCCAGCAGCCCCAGACTAGCGGGAGTCTCCGGGGAGCTGTTTTTT. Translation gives CASSPRLAGVSGELFF.